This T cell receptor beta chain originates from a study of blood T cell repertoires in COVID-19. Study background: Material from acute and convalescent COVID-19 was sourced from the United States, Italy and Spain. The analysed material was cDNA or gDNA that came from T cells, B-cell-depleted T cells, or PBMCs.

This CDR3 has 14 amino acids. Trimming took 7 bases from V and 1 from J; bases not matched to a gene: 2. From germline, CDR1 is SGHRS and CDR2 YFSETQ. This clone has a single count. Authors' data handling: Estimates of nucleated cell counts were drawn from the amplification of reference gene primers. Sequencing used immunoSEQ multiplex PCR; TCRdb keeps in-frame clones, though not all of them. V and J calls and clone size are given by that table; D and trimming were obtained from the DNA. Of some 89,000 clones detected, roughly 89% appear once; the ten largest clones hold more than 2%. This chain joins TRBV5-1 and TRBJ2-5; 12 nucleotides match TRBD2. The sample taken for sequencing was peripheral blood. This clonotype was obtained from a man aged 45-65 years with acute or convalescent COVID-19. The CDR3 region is CASASGGGQETQYF. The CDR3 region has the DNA TGCGCCAGCGCTAGCGGGGGGGGCCAAGAGACCCAGTACTTC.